This TCR beta chain appears in the sequencing data of a study of patients and donors after allogeneic stem cell transplantation (dated by TCRdb to the early 2020s). The library was produced with RT-PCR. The reads were generated on a NextSeq 550. TCRdb passed the public sequencing reads through fastp at Q25 and MiXCR, retaining productive beta sequences. Rows are combined by CDR3 protein, so each entry shows the most common genes and DNA. Present in this sample are some 200,000 distinct CDR3 sequences, more than 35% of which were seen just once. Together, the top ten hold about 33% of the sample. Details on this clonotype: There is no known antigen for this receptor. Base quality data are lacking; no much larger clone is found one base away.

CDR1 and CDR2 were assigned from the germline V gene as SNHLY and FYNNEI. Including cysteine and phenylalanine, the CDR3 has 16 amino acids. This entry keeps only the CDR3 DNA: 48 bases, framed from base 1. V is cut back by 1 base and J by 9 bases, with 12 bases in the junction unmatched. Sequenced: blood, either unsorted or a sorted T cell fraction (not recorded which). The clonotype comes from a human donor who was either an allogeneic HSCT recipient or a stem cell or donor lymphocyte infusion donor (not recorded which). It is not recorded whose cells these are; they may come from a transplant donor. The chain was built from TRBV2 and TRBJ2-1, with 7 bases aligning to TRBD2. Read as DNA, the sequence is TGTGCCAGCAGTGAAGGATTGGCGGGAGACTGGAGTGAGCAGTTCTTC. This sequence encodes CASSEGLAGDWSEQFF.